A single sample is the source of the 9 T cell receptor beta chains below, sequenced in a study of blood T cell repertoires in COVID-19. Method: immunoSEQ multiplex PCR; TCRdb's copy keeps in-frame clones and lacks some. The data show about 310,000 clones, almost 90% seen once. Specimen: PBMCs or T cells enriched from blood (not recorded which). The receptors stem from a woman aged 18-29 years with acute COVID-19.

This clone was recorded once. V is TRBV28 and J is TRBJ2-1; weak D call: TRBD2 (5 bases). V was trimmed by 6 bases and J by 2 bases, leaving 17 bases between them. Germline CDR1 reads MDHEN; CDR2 reads SYDVKM. This CDR3 has 16 residues. The CDR3 DNA follows: TGTGCCAGCAGACATATGGACTCCCTTCCCTACAATGAGCAGTTCTTC. Its translation: CASRHMDSLPYNEQFF.

This chain joins TRBV5-6 and TRBJ2-5; 8 bases match TRBD1. Germline V CDR1 and CDR2: SGHDT, YYEEEE. Unmatched junction bases numbered 1, after V lost 4 bases and J lost 2 bases. The CDR3 runs 13 residues. The CDR3 loop is CASSRDRQETQYF. CDR3 DNA sequence: TGTGCCAGCAGCCGGGACAGGCAAGAGACCCAGTACTTC.

CDR3 protein: CASSYGLSGNTIYF. Written as DNA, the CDR3 is TGTGCCAGCAGCTATGGGCTCTCTGGAAACACCATATATTTT. The V and J genes are TRBV7-8 and TRBJ1-3; D call uncertain. There are 14 residues in the CDR3. Germline CDR1 is SGHVS and CDR2 is FQNEAQ. V shed 4 bases and J shed 0 bases, with 7 bases lying between them.

The chain has TRBV3-1 (or the pseudogene TRBV3-2) and TRBJ1-2; the D gene is possibly TRBD1 (5 bases). Germline CDR1 is LGHDT and CDR2 is YNNKEL (reference sequence). This CDR3 is 15 amino acids long. With 4 bases removed from V and 8 bases from J, the gap between germline ends came to 20 bases. CDR3 DNA: TGTGCCAGCAGCCCCATCACGGAGGGGCTGGAGGGCTACACCTTC. Translated, it gives CASSPITEGLEGYTF.

The chain links TRBV28 to TRBJ2-1, with D tentatively TRBD2 (6 bases). This CDR3 comprises 16 residues. The germline V and J ends were trimmed by 5 bases and 7 bases, with 21 bases remaining between them. CDR1 MDHEN and CDR2 SYDVKM come from the germline V gene. This chain's CDR3 is CASSPSYSGRRNEQFF. In nucleotides, the CDR3 is TGTGCCAGCAGTCCTTCCTATAGCGGAAGGAGGAATGAGCAGTTCTTC.

The CDR3 spells CATSDWDSTYGYTF. The CDR3 coding sequence is TGTGCCACCAGTGATTGGGACAGCACCTATGGCTACACCTTC. The chain couples TRBV24-1 to TRBJ1-2, with 7 bases fitting TRBD1. The trim removed 2 bases at V and 4 bases at J, leaving 3 bases unmatched. Germline V CDR1 and CDR2: KGHDR, SFDVKD. This CDR3 comprises 14 residues.

The V and J genes are TRBV19 and TRBJ2-4; D possibly corresponds to TRBD1 (5 bases). In germline, CDR1 is LNHDA, CDR2 SQIVND (reference sequence). V was clipped by 1 base and J by 0 bases, with 10 bases between them. The CDR3 runs 16 residues. The CDR3 DNA follows: TGTGCCAGTAGTATAGTAGACAGCTTAGCCAAAAACATTCAGTACTTC. The encoded protein is CASSIVDSLAKNIQYF.

This rearrangement joins TRBV30 to TRBJ2-2, with a tentative D call TRBD1 (7 bases). Per the germline V gene, CDR1 is GTSNPN and CDR2 is SVGIG (reference sequence). V was clipped by 4 bases and J by 3 bases, with 15 bases between them. CDR3 size: 15 residues. The CDR3 is CAWTGGQTDTGELFF. CDR3 nucleotide sequence: TGTGCCTGGACCGGGGGACAGACCGACACCGGGGAGCTGTTTTTT.

V and J are TRBV30 and TRBJ1-5; no clear D gene. The CDR3 is made up of 14 amino acids. CDR1 and CDR2 (germline): GTSNPN, SVGIG (reference sequence). V was clipped by 4 bases and J by 7 bases, with 17 bases between them. The CDR3 nucleotides read TGTGCCTGGACCCGTGGAGGAGGCGAACAGCCCCAGCATTTT. Protein: CAWTRGGGEQPQHF.